What follows are 18 T cell receptor beta chains derived from one specimen sequenced in a study of graft-versus-host responses after intestinal transplantation. The protocol was immunoSEQ multiplex PCR, while the TCRdb copy is restricted to in-frame clones and leaves out a portion. Seen here are 85,000 to 90,000 clones, over 80% observed once, and the top ten hold about 17%. These receptors are not linked to any known antigen. The sequencing here drew on unstimulated CD8+ T cells sorted from spleen or lymph node cells, taken before intestinal transplant. Receptors originate from a human donor who received an intestinal transplant.

The genes are TRBV4-1 and TRBJ1-5; 8 bases line up with TRBD1. With V trimmed by 4 bases and J by 4 bases, 3 bases remained unmatched. In germline, CDR1 is MGHRA, CDR2 YSYEKL. There are 14 residues in the CDR3. This chain's CDR3 is CASSRGQGNQPQHF. CDR3 DNA sequence: TGCGCCAGCAGCCGCGGACAGGGAAATCAGCCCCAGCATTTT.

The chain recombines TRBV12-5 with TRBJ1-4, with a weak D call TRBD1 (6 bases). Trimming removed 5 bases at V and 8 bases at J, with 15 bases between. In germline, CDR1 is LGHNT, CDR2 FRNRAP. This CDR3 has 14 amino acids. The CDR3 bases are TGTGCTAGTGGTGCCGGAGGGGGGCTGGAAAAACTGTTTTTT. This encodes CASGAGGGLEKLFF.

This chain connects TRBV6-4 to TRBJ2-7; 8 nucleotides align to TRBD1. Per germline, CDR1 MRHNA and CDR2 SNTAGT. The CDR3 runs to 11 residues. With 8 bases clipped from V and 7 bases from J, the junction kept 4 bases outside the gene matches. The CDR3 DNA reads as TGTGCCAGCCGGACAGGGTGGGAGCAGTACTTC. Translated, it gives CASRTGWEQYF.

The J gene is TRBJ2-6, the V gene TRBV4-2, with D perhaps TRBD2 (5 bases). Germline V gene lookup returns CDR1 LGHNA and CDR2 YNFKEQ. Trimming stripped 0 bases from V and 0 bases from J, with 6 bases between. CDR3 length: 16 amino acids. The CDR3 nucleotides are TGTGCCAGCAGCCAAGATGGGAGCTCTGGGGCCAACGTCCTGACTTTC. This gives the protein CASSQDGSSGANVLTF.

In DNA form, the CDR3 reads TGTGCCAGCAGCTTGGTAGGGGGCGAGCAGTACTTC. Translating gives CASSLVGGEQYF. V usage is TRBV5-5 and J usage is TRBJ2-7, with TRBD1 as a possible D gene (6 bases). With 0 bases removed from V and 6 bases from J, the gap between germline ends came to 7 bases. CDR1 is SGHKS, CDR2 YYEKEE, per germline (reference sequence). CDR3 length: 12 amino acids.

This rearrangement joins TRBV13 to TRBJ2-1; D may be TRBD1 (7 bases). Deletions cut 4 bases from V and 2 bases from J, with 12 bases between. CDR3 length: 15 residues. CDR1 is PRHDT, CDR2 FYEKMQ, per germline (reference sequence). This CDR3 is CASSSGGLAYNEQFF. CDR3 DNA: TGTGCCAGCAGCTCAGGGGGGTTAGCCTACAATGAGCAGTTCTTC.

The chain uses TRBV6-1 and TRBJ2-1; 8 positions match TRBD2. Looked up from germline, CDR1 is MNHNS and CDR2 is SASEGT. The CDR3 runs 15 residues. V dropped 1 base and J dropped 4; count of bases not matched to a gene: 3. CDR3 region: CASSEEAGGYNEQFF. CDR3 nucleotides: TGTGCCAGCAGTGAAGAGGCGGGGGGTTACAATGAGCAGTTCTTC.

With regard to this clone: A junction end diverges from the germline sequence, so it may reflect a read error. V and J are TRBV27 and TRBJ2-2; 8 positions match TRBD2. The CDR3 has 17 residues. Germline lookup yields CDR1 MNHEY and CDR2 SMNVEV (reference sequence). The DNA for the CDR3 is TGTGTCAGCAGTTTAATGCTAGCGGGCATAAACACCGGGGAGCTGTTTTTT. This translates into CVSSLMLAGINTGELFF.

This clone was detected once. The chain has TRBV28 and TRBJ2-7; D might be TRBD2 (5 bases). This CDR3 has 14 amino acids. The V end lost 6 bases, the J end lost 4 bases, and 16 bases lay between the germline ends. CDR1 is MDHEN and CDR2 is SYDVKM in the germline V gene. The CDR3 protein is CASSPSGLPYEQYF. Written as DNA, the CDR3 is TGTGCCAGCAGCCCGTCCGGACTCCCATACGAGCAGTACTTC. Looking up the rest from reference TRBV28 and TRBJ2-7 gives the full variable domain: DVKVTQSSRYLVKRTGEKVFLECVQDMDHENMFWYRQDPGLGLRLIYFSYDVKMKEKGDIPEGYSVSREKKERFSLILESASTNQTSMYLCASSPSGLPYEQYFGPGTRLTVT.

V gene TRBV25-1 combines with J gene TRBJ2-7; D tentatively reads TRBD1 or TRBD2 (6 bases each). Germline lookup yields CDR1 MGHDK and CDR2 SYGVNS. The ends were cut back, 4 bases at V and 5 bases at J, with 18 bases in the middle. The CDR3 contains 15 residues. The CDR3 sequence is CASSGAWGALDEQYF. CDR3 DNA sequence: TGTGCCAGCAGTGGGGCCTGGGGGGCGCTGGACGAGCAGTACTTC.

V is TRBV5-1 and J is TRBJ1-5; possible D gene TRBD1, 5 bases. The CDR3 sequence is 16 residues long. Deletions cut 4 bases from V and 0 bases from J, with 14 bases between. Germline-derived CDR1 and CDR2 are SGHRS and YFSETQ. The CDR3 sequence: CASSLDSWDSNQPQHF. The CDR3 DNA sequence: TGCGCCAGCAGCCTAGACAGTTGGGATAGCAATCAGCCCCAGCATTTT.

In its sample, this clone was seen once. This CDR3 reads CASSLVSGTGELFF. The CDR3, as DNA: TGTGCCAGCAGCTTAGTGAGCGGGACCGGGGAGCTGTTTTTT. The genes are TRBV7-8 and TRBJ2-2; a weak D match, TRBD2 (6 bases). V shed 1 base and J shed 5 bases, with 8 bases lying between them. The V gene's germline CDR1 is SGHVS and CDR2 FQNEAQ. The CDR3 runs to 14 residues.

The V and J genes are TRBV29-1 and TRBJ1-1, with a possible D match to TRBD1 (5 bases). CDR3 length: 17 amino acids. With 2 bases removed from V and 2 bases from J, the gap between germline ends came to 21 bases. Germline CDR1 reads SQVTM; CDR2 reads ANQGSEA. The CDR3 here is CSVEYNWAGRGNTEAFF. In DNA form, the CDR3 reads TGCAGCGTTGAATATAATTGGGCAGGAAGGGGCAACACTGAAGCTTTCTTT.

The genes are TRBV29-1 and TRBJ2-3, with a weak D call TRBD2 (7 bases). Trimming pared 2 bases from V and 0 bases from J, leaving 15 bases between. The CDR3 has 16 residues. Germline CDR1 reads SQVTM; CDR2 reads ANQGSEA. In nucleotides, the CDR3 is TGCAGCGTTGAAAGGGGGGGGACGCCTAGCACAGATACGCAGTATTTT. The encoded protein is CSVERGGTPSTDTQYF.

This chain joins TRBV4-1 and TRBJ2-7; D possibly matches TRBD1 or TRBD2 (5 bases each). This CDR3 comprises 16 residues. With 0 bases removed from V and 2 bases from J, the gap between germline ends came to 14 bases. CDR1 is MGHRA, CDR2 YSYEKL, per germline. The CDR3 coding sequence is TGCGCCAGCAGCCAAGAAACGGGGCAGTACCCCTACGAGCAGTACTTC. This gives the protein CASSQETGQYPYEQYF.

V and J are TRBV4-1 and TRBJ2-5, with TRBD2 identical over 11 bases. The CDR3 extends over 17 amino acids. Germline-derived CDR1 and CDR2 are MGHRA and YSYEKL. The ends lost 0 bases at V and 1 base at J; junction bases unmatched: 4. The CDR3 DNA follows: TGCGCCAGCAGCCAAGATCCTAGCGGGGGGCTCCAAGAGACCCAGTACTTC. Protein sequence: CASSQDPSGGLQETQYF.

The chain combines TRBV4-1 with TRBJ2-1, with unresolved D. There are 14 residues in the CDR3. The germline V gene encodes CDR1 MGHRA and CDR2 YSYEKL. V lost 0 bases and J 7 bases, leaving 10 bases between the germline ends. Here the CDR3 reads CASSQEARSNEQFF. CDR3 sequence (DNA): TGCGCCAGCAGCCAAGAAGCCAGATCTAATGAGCAGTTCTTC.

The chain joins TRBV15 to TRBJ2-7; weak D call: TRBD1 (6 bases). Trimming cost V 1 base and J 2 bases, with 9 bases left between them. Germline loops: CDR1 LNHNV, CDR2 YYDKDF (reference sequence). The CDR3 sequence is 14 residues long. This CDR3 is CATSRAGATYEQYF. The CDR3 DNA sequence: TGTGCCACCAGCAGAGCAGGGGCAACCTACGAGCAGTACTTC.